This note documents a single T cell receptor beta chain sequence. Its antigen specificity is not known. There are no base qualities to consult, and no much larger clone falls within one base. Ophthalmopathy patients had moderately to severely active disease, with a Clinical Activity Score of 3 or more, a NOSPECS grade of 4 or more, and a disease duration of less than 3 months. Exclusion was applied to patients with uncontrolled infections, other autoimmune diseases, pregnancy or lactation. Diagnoses relied on clinical symptoms, serum thyroxine and TRAb, thyroid ultrasound and orbital computed tomography. PBMCs were isolated from approximately 10 ml of fresh peripheral blood by Ficoll-Paque density gradient centrifugation. Total RNA was extracted with Trizol reagent, and quality was checked on an Agilent 2100 Bioanalyzer. The TCR beta CDR3 regions were amplified from the RNA transcripts. For the first round of RT-PCR on the TCR CDR3, the HTBI primer set was used together with the Qiagen OneStep RT-PCR kit. Libraries were constructed in a second round of multiplex PCR, after which size selection and purification were carried out. Libraries were sequenced paired-end with 100 bp reads on an Illumina HiSeq2000. As for the authors' bioinformatics: Raw data were processed with SOAPnuke, discarding reads with adapters, uncalled bases, mean Phred below 15, or no exact constant-primer or identifier match. COPE v1.2.5 was used to merge the high-quality paired reads, and each unique nucleotide sequence was defined as a clonotype. MiTCR v1.1 was used to align the clonotypes against IMGT TRBV, TRBD and TRBJ reference segments. Only V-J combinations with frequency above 0.0001, covering about 99% of repertoires, were analysed. The TCS score was defined as the ratio of F50 (clonal expansion) to E x V (chaos), calculated using BLOSUM62-based TCRdist between CDR3 peptides within each V-J. Welch's t-statistics and random forest reduced around 550 V-J features to about 12, which were used in a naive Bayes classifier (R e1071). The raw public reads went through TCRdb reprocessing: fastp at Q25, MiXCR clone calling, in-frame beta chains kept. CDR3 protein sequences are deduplicated, and each keeps its most common genes and DNA. The V and J calls and clone size come from TCRdb's table, not from the authors' own analysis. The sample table contains roughly 550,000 distinct CDR3 sequences; only one count was recorded for roughly 15% of them. 25% to 35% of the sample belongs to the ten largest clones.

These data originate in a study of T cells in Graves' hyperthyroidism and ophthalmopathy (dated by TCRdb to the late 2010s). In the study overall: Peripheral blood samples were taken at the time of initial diagnosis, prior to any treatment. Prospective prediction of ophthalmopathy was tested in an independent validation cohort of approximately 19 hyperthyroidism patients and 17 patients who later progressed to ophthalmopathy. A discovery cohort of roughly 100 patients, about 40 with Graves' ophthalmopathy and 55 to 60 with stable Graves' hyperthyroidism, was used to find distinguishing TCR V-J signatures. The 80 to 100 discovery patients were randomly divided into training and test sets at a 7:3 ratio. In addition, the study compared T-cell repertoires in thyroid tissue and in blood from over 5 Graves' hyperthyroidism patients. Following sampling, methimazole starting at 30 mg daily was given to hyperthyroidism patients, and high-dose intravenous methylprednisolone was given to ophthalmopathy patients. TCR Vbeta CDR3 sequencing of roughly 140 peripheral blood samples (over 40 ophthalmopathy, under 80 hyperthyroidism and roughly 17 progressor patients) is reported in the paper.

Inclusive of the bounding cysteine and phenylalanine, the CDR3 is 16 residues long. The read is trimmed to its CDR3 DNA, 48 bases read in frame from base 1. The germline V and J ends show losses of 3 bases and 4 bases respectively, and no gene match explains 4 bases of the junction. Sequences SGHTA (CDR1) and FQGNSA (CDR2) are obtained from the germline V gene. The paper's findings and limits, for the study overall: Ophthalmopathy was separated from stable hyperthyroidism by a 13 V-J signature model, with roughly 88% sensitivity and approximately 81% specificity obtained in cross-validation and 80%/75% obtained in testing. Most expanded thyroid clonotypes (frequency above 0.001) were also detected in blood, a finding suggesting that blood repertoires may reflect thyroid immune responses. No statistical method was used to set the sample size in advance, and investigators knew the group allocation. In validation, the model predicted progression to ophthalmopathy a median of about 6.5 months before onset, with roughly 70% sensitivity and roughly 73% specificity.

The source of this sequence is a woman aged 30 to 39 with Graves' ophthalmopathy. This chain joins TRBV7-2 to TRBJ2-1; 12 bases in the middle match TRBD2. The sample consisted of blood. The CDR3 region: CASSLTSGRLYNEQFF. The nucleotide sequence is TGTGCCAGCAGCTTGACTAGCGGGAGATTGTACAATGAGCAGTTCTTC.